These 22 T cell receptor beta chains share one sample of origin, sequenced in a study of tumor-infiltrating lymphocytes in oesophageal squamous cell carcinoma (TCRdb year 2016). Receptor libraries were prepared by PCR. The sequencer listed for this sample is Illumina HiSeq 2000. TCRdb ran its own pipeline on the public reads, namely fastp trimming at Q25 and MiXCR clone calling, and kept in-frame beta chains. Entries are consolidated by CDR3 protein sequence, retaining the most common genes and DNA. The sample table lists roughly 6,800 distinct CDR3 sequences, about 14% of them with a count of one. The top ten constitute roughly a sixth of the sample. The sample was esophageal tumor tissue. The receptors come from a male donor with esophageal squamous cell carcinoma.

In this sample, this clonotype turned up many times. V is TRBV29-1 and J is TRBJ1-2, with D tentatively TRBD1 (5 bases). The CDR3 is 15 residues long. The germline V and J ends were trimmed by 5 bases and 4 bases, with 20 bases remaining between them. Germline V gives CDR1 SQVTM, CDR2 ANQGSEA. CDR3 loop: CSVIGSDLQAYGYTF. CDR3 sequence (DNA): TGCAGCGTTATCGGGTCCGATCTACAGGCCTATGGCTACACCTTC.

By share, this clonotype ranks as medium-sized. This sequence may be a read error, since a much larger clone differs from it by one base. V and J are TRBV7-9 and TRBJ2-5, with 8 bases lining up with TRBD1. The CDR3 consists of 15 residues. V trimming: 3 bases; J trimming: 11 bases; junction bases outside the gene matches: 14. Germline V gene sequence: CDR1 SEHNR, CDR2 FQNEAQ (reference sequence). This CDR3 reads CASSFFWTGNNEQYF. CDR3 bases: TGTGCCAGCAGCTTCTTCTGGACAGGGAACAATGAGCAGTACTTC.

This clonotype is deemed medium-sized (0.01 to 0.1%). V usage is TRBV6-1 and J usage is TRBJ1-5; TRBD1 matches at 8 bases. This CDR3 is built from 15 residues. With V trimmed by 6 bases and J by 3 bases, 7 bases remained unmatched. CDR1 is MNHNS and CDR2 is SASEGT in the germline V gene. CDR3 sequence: CASSTGQGLNQPQHF. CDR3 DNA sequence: TGTGCCAGCAGCACCGGACAGGGACTCAATCAGCCCCAGCATTTT.

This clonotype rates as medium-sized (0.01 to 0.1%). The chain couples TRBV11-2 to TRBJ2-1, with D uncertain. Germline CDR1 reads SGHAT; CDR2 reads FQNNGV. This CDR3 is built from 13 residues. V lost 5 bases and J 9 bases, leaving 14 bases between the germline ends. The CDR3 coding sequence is TGTGCCAGCAGCCCGTTAATCCCCCCTGAGCAGTTCTTC. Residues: CASSPLIPPEQFF.

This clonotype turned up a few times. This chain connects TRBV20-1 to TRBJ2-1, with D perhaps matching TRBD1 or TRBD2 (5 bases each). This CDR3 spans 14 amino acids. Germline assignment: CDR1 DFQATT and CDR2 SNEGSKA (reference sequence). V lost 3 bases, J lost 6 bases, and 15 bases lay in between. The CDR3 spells CSASRDLIPNEQFF. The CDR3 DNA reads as TGCAGTGCTAGCCGGGACCTTATACCCAATGAGCAGTTCTTC.

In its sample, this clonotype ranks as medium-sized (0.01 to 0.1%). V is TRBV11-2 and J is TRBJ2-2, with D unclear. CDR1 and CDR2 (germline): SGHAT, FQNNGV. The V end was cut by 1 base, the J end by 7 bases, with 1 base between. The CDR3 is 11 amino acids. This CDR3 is CASSLVGELFF. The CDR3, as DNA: TGTGCCAGCAGCTTAGTCGGGGAGCTGTTTTTT.

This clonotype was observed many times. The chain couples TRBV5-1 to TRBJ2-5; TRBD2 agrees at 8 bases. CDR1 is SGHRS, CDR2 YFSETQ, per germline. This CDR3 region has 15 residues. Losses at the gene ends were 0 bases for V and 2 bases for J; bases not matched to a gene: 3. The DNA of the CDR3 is TGCGCCAGCAGCTTGGCTAGCGGGCTTCAAGAGACCCAGTACTTC. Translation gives CASSLASGLQETQYF.

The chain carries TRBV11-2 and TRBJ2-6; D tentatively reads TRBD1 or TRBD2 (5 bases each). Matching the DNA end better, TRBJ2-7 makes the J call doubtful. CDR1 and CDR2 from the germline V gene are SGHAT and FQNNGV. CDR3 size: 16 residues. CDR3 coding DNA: TGTGCCAGCAGCCCATCTGGGGGTCGGAACCCCTACGAGCAGTACTTC. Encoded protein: CASSPSGGRNPYEQYF.

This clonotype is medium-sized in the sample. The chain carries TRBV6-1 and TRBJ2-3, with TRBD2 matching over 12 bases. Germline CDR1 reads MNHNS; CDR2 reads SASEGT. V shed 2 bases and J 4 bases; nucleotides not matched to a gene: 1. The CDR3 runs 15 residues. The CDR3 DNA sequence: TGTGCCAGCAGTGAATCTAGCGGGGGGGCAGATACGCAGTATTTT. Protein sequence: CASSESSGGADTQYF.

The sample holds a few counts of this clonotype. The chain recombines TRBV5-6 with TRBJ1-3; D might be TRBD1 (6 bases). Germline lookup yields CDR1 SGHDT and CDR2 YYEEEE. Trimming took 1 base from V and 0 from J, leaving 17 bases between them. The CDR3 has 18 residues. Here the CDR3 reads CASSLIWTELSSGNTIYF. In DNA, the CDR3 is TGTGCCAGCAGCTTGATCTGGACAGAACTCTCCTCTGGAAACACCATATATTTT.

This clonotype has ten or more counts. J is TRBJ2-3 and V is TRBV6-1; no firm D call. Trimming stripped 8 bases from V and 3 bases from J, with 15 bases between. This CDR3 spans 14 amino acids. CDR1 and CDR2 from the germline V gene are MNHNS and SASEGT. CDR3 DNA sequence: TGTGCCAGCCGCCCCCGGGCAGTAACAGATACGCAGTATTTT. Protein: CASRPRAVTDTQYF.

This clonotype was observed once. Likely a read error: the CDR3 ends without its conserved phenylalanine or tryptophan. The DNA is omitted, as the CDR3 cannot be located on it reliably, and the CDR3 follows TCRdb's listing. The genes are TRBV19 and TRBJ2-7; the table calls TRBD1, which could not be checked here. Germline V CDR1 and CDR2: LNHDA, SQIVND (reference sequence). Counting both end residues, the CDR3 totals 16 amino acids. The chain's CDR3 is CATARGRGNYGYTFGS.

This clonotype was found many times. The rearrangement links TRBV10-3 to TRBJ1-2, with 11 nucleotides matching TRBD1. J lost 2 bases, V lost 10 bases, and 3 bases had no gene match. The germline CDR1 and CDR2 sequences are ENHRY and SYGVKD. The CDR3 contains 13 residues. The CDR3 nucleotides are TGTGCCACAGGGACAGGGGGAAACTATGGCTACACCTTC. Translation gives CATGTGGNYGYTF.

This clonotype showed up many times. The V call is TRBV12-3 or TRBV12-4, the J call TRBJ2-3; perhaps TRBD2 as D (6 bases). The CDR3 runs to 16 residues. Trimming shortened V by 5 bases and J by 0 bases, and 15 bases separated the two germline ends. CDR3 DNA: TGTGCCAGCAGTCTGGGGGGATCGGCTAGCACAGATACGCAGTATTTT. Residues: CASSLGGSASTDTQYF.

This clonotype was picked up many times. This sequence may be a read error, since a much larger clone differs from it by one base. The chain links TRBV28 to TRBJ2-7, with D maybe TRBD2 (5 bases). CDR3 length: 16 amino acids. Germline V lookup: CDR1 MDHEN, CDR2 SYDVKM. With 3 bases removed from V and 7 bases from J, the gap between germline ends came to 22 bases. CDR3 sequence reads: CASSFVHGVGYNEQYF. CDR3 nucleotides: TGTGCCAGCAGTTTCGTCCACGGGGTCGGCTACAATGAGCAGTACTTC.

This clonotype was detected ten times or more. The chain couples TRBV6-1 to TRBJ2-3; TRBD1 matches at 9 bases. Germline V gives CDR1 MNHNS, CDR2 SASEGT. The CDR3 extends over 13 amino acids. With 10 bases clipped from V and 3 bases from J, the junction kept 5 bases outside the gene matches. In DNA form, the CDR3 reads TGTGCCACCTGGGACAGGGATACAGATACGCAGTATTTT. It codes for CATWDRDTDTQYF.

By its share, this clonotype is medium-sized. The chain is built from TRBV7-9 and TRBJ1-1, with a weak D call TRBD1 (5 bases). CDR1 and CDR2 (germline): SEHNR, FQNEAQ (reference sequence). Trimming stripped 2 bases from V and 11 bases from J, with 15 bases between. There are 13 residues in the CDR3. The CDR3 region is CASSLNPQTEAFF. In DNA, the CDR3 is TGTGCCAGCAGCTTAAATCCGCAGACAGAGGCTTTCTTT.

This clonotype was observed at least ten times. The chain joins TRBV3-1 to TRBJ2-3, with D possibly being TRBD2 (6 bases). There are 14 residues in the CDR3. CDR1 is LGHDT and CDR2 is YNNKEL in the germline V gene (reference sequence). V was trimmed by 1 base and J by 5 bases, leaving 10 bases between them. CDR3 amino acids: CASSQGRGGDTQYF. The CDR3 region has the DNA TGTGCCAGCAGCCAAGGTAGGGGAGGAGATACGCAGTATTTT.

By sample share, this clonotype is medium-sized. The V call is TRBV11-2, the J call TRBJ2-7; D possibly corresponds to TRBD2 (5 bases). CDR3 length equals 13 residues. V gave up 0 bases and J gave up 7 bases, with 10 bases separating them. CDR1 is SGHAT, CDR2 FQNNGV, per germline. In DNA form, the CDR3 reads TGTGCCAGCAGCTTAGATTTCTGGGAGGAGCAGTACTTC. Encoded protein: CASSLDFWEEQYF. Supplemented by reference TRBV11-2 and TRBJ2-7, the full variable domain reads EAGVAQSPRYKIIEKRQSVAFWCNPISGHATLYWYQQILGQGPKLLIQFQNNGVVDDSQLPKDRFSAERLKGVDSTLKIQPAKLEDSAVYLCASSLDFWEEQYFGPGTRLTVT.

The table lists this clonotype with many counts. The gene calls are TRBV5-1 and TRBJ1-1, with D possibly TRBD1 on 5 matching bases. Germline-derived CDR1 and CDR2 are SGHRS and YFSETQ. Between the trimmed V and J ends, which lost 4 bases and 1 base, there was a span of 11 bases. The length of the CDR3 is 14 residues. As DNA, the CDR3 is TGCGCCAGCAGCCCGGGACCGCGGAACACTGAAGCTTTCTTT. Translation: CASSPGPRNTEAFF.

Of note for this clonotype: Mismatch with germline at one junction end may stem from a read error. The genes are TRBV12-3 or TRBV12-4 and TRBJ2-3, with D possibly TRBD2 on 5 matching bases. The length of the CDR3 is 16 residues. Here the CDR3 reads CASSLRVGASSYGEYF. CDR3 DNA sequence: TGTGCCAGCAGTTTACGGGTGGGAGCCAGCTCCTACGGGGAGTACTTC.

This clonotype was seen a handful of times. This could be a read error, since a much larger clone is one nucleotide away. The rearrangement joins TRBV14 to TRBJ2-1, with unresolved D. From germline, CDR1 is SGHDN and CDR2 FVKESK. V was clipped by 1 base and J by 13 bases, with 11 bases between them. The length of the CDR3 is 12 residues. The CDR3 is CASSQALRVQFF. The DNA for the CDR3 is TGTGCCAGCAGCCAAGCCCTAAGGGTTCAGTTCTTC.